One and the same sample provided the 23 T cell receptor beta chains below, sequenced in a study of T cell clonality in common variable immunodeficiency. The assay was immunoSEQ multiplex PCR, and TCRdb's table has in-frame clones only and misses some. Listed for the sample are 30,000 to 40,000 clones, none seen a single time. Source material: peripheral blood mononuclear cells. These receptors originate from a person aged 18 to 69 in good health.

This clone was seen many times. The sequenced fragment ends 3 residues before the CDR3 boundary, so the rest is inferred from the germline J gene. The V gene is TRBV7-3, the J gene TRBJ1-2; TRBD1 might be the D (5 bases). Germline V gene lookup returns CDR1 SGHTA and CDR2 FQGTGA. The CDR3 extends over 13 amino acids. V lost 4 bases and J lost 6, with 12 bases in between. The CDR3 bases that were read are TGTGCCAGCAGCTCAGGGCCCTCGGATGGC. Its protein product is CASSSGPSDG. In full, the CDR3 reads CASSSGPSDGYTF. Together with reference TRBV7-3 and TRBJ1-2, the CDR3 gives the full variable domain: GAGVSQTPSNKVTEKGKYVELRCDPISGHTALYWYRQSLGQGPEFLIYFQGTGAADDSGLPNDRFFAVRPEGSVSTLKIQRTERGDSAVYLCASSSGPSDGYTFGSGTRLTVV.

This clone was recorded many times. The read stops 3 residues short of the end of the CDR3; the missing end is completed from the germline J gene. V usage is TRBV30 and J usage is TRBJ1-3; D gene unclear. Germline CDR1 and CDR2: GTSNPN and SVGIG (reference sequence). The CDR3 extends over 13 amino acids. V shed 5 bases and J shed 6 bases, with 14 bases lying between them. The covered CDR3 bases are TGTGCCTGGCAGCGGGGTTGGGCAAACACC. Translation: CAWQRGWANT. The CDR3, in full, reads CAWQRGWANTIYF.

Many counts were recorded for this clone. The CDR3 end lies 3 residues beyond the end of the read and is filled in from the germline J gene. This chain joins TRBV18 and TRBJ2-3, with a tentative D call TRBD2 (7 bases). The germline V gene has CDR1 KGHSH and CDR2 LQKENI. V lost 5 bases, J lost 5 bases, and 17 bases lay in between. The CDR3 sequence is 15 residues long. The CDR3 reads CASSSNGGHGDTQYF. CDR3 bases read: TGTGCCAGCTCATCCAACGGGGGGCATGGAGATACG.

As regards this clone: The read ends 3 residues early relative to the CDR3; the germline J gene fills the gap. The genes are TRBV6-1 and TRBJ1-2, with TRBD1 identical over 8 bases. The CDR3 is 11 amino acids. The germline V gene has CDR1 MNHNS and CDR2 SASEGT. CDR3 DNA (partial): TGTGCCAGCAGTGCGGACAGGGTC. Its protein is CASSADRV. The full CDR3 protein reads CASSADRVYTF.

This clone was found many times. The CDR3 end falls 3 residues outside the read, so it is completed with the germline J gene. The chain has TRBV29-1 and TRBJ1-1, with TRBD1 identical over 7 bases. V lost 4 bases to trimming and J lost 5 bases; unmatched junction nucleotides: 7. The germline V gene encodes CDR1 SQVTM and CDR2 ANQGSEA. CDR3 length: 13 residues. The chain's CDR3 is CSVVSRGRTEAFF. The part of the CDR3 DNA that was read is TGCAGCGTTGTTTCTAGGGGGCGGACTGAA. Full variable domain (rest looked up from reference TRBV29-1 and TRBJ1-1): SAVISQKPSRDICQRGTSLTIQCQVDSQVTMMFWYRQQPGQSLTLIATANQGSEATYESGFVIDKFPISRPNLTFSTLTVSNMSPEDSSIYLCSVVSRGRTEAFFGQGTRLTVV.

This clone was seen many times. Read data end 3 residues before the CDR3 end; the end is taken from the germline J gene. This chain links TRBV5-8 with TRBJ1-2; 10 bases are a match to TRBD1. CDR3 length: 15 residues. V was pared by 2 bases and J by 2 bases, with 3 bases of the junction left unmatched. The germline gives CDR1 SGHTS, CDR2 YDEGEE. CDR3 protein: CASSLRTGGNYGYTF. The CDR3 bases that were read are TGTGCCAGCAGCTTAAGGACAGGGGGAAACTATGGC.

In its sample, this clone was seen many times. The read finishes 3 residues shy of the CDR3 end, and the germline J gene is used to complete it. The V gene is TRBV30, the J gene TRBJ2-2; D gene uncertain. Germline lookup yields CDR1 GTSNPN and CDR2 SVGIG (reference sequence). CDR3 size: 12 residues. The CDR3 bases that were read are TGTGCCTGGAGTCAAACTAATGAAAAG. As protein: CAWSQTNEK. The full CDR3 sequence reads CAWSQTNEKLFF.

This clone was seen at least ten times. The CDR3 extends 3 residues past the end of the read, so its final part is completed from the germline J gene. The chain couples TRBV11-2 to TRBJ2-5; D is possibly TRBD2 (6 bases). Germline V gives CDR1 SGHAT, CDR2 FQNNGV. This CDR3 spans 14 amino acids. Trimming shortened V by 3 bases and J by 5 bases, and 13 bases separated the two germline ends. The sequenced CDR3 bases are TGTGCCAGCAGCTTGAAGCCTAGCGAGGAGACC. Translation gives CASSLKPSEET. The full CDR3 sequence reads CASSLKPSEETQYF.

This clone has a count of ten or more. The read finishes 3 residues shy of the CDR3 end, and the germline J gene is used to complete it. This sequence joins TRBV30 and TRBJ2-3, with D maybe TRBD2 (5 bases). The CDR3 sequence is 14 residues long. Trimming removed 1 base at V and 3 bases at J, with 11 bases between. Germline CDR1 and CDR2: GTSNPN and SVGIG (reference sequence). CDR3 DNA, as far as it was read: TGTGCCTGGAGTGGGTCGGGGTTAACAGATACG. Its translation is CAWSGSGLTDT. The entire CDR3 reads CAWSGSGLTDTQYF.

This clone was detected ten times or more. The read stops 3 residues short of the end of the CDR3; the missing end is completed from the germline J gene. This sequence joins TRBV29-1 and TRBJ2-1, with TRBD1 as a possible D gene (6 bases). Germline CDR1 is SQVTM and CDR2 is ANQGSEA. The CDR3 spans 15 residues. V was clipped by 2 bases and J by 4 bases, with 15 bases between them. The CDR3 loop reads CSVEWAVDSYNEQFF. The CDR3 DNA, read in part, is TGCAGCGTTGAATGGGCCGTGGACAGTTACAATGAG.

This clone was seen ten or more times. The read gets to within 3 residues of the CDR3 end, and the germline J gene fills in the rest. This rearrangement joins TRBV18 to TRBJ2-7; 11 bases map to TRBD1. The germline gives CDR1 KGHSH, CDR2 LQKENI. The CDR3 sequence is 16 residues long. J was trimmed by 4 bases and V by 0 bases; bases with no gene match: 5. CDR3 sequence: CASSPPWTGGKYEQYF. The CDR3 bases that were read are TGTGCCAGCTCACCACCCTGGACAGGGGGCAAATACGAG.

This clone was detected a few times. The CDR3 goes on 3 residues after the read ends, and that part is filled in from the germline J gene. This sequence joins TRBV30 and TRBJ1-2; 7 positions match TRBD1. This CDR3 is 12 amino acids long. Germline CDR1 and CDR2: GTSNPN and SVGIG (reference sequence). Incomplete CDR3 DNA: TGTGCCTGGACCCCGACAGGGACCGAC. It encodes CAWTPTGTD. The whole CDR3 protein is CAWTPTGTDYTF.

This clone has a count of ten or more. The read ends 3 residues early relative to the CDR3; the germline J gene fills the gap. The chain employs TRBV7-2 and TRBJ1-2, with 8 nucleotides matching TRBD1. Germline V gene data show CDR1 as SGHTA and CDR2 as FQGNSA. The CDR3 covers 12 residues. CDR3 region: CASSLDRGGYTF. The sequenced part of the CDR3 DNA is TGTGCCAGCAGCTTAGACAGGGGGGGC.

Comment on this clone: The read gets to within 3 residues of the CDR3 end, and the germline J gene fills in the rest. This rearrangement joins TRBV2 to TRBJ1-2; TRBD1 might be the D (5 bases). Germline CDR1 reads SNHLY; CDR2 reads FYNNEI. CDR3 length: 17 residues. The chain's CDR3 is CASSDVLAGGASYDYTF. CDR3 DNA (partial): TGTGCCAGCAGTGATGTTCTAGCGGGAGGGGCCTCCTACGAC.

A word on this clone: The CDR3 end falls 3 residues outside the read, so it is completed with the germline J gene. The chain employs TRBV7-7 and TRBJ1-2, with D uncertain. The CDR3 spans 16 residues. Looked up from germline, CDR1 is SSHAT and CDR2 is FNYEAQ (reference sequence). Incomplete CDR3 DNA: TGTGCCAGCAGCAAAGGACTAGCGGGAAGCACAGATACC. Residues: CASSKGLAGSTDT. In full, the CDR3 reads CASSKGLAGSTDTYTF.

This clone has at least ten counts. The read falls 3 residues short of the CDR3 end, and the missing part is taken from the germline J gene. The rearrangement links TRBV28 to TRBJ2-7; no definite D call. The CDR3 spans 12 residues. V was shortened by 2 bases and J by 5 bases, with 7 bases between the two germline ends. CDR1 is MDHEN and CDR2 is SYDVKM in the germline V gene. CDR3 sequence reads: CASSLVKDEQYF. CDR3 DNA (partial): TGTGCCAGCAGTTTAGTGAAGGACGAG.

This clone showed up many times. The CDR3 end falls 3 residues outside the read, so it is completed with the germline J gene. J is TRBJ1-5 and V is TRBV20-1; 8 bases fit TRBD1. CDR3 length: 15 residues. Per the germline V gene, CDR1 is DFQATT and CDR2 is SNEGSKA (reference sequence). With 0 bases clipped from V and 5 bases from J, the junction kept 6 bases outside the gene matches. Partial CDR3 DNA: TGCAGTGCTAGAGATTGGGCAGGGGGCGATCAGCCC. Encoded protein: CSARDWAGGDQP. The entire CDR3 protein reads CSARDWAGGDQPQHF.

At least ten counts were recorded for this clone. The missing CDR3 end, 3 residues past where the read stops, is filled in from the germline J gene. The chain has TRBV19 and TRBJ1-4; 7 bases are shared with TRBD1. The CDR3 covers 14 residues. CDR1 LNHDA and CDR2 SQIVND come from the germline V gene (reference sequence). J gave up 7 bases and V 4 bases, and 6 bases lay outside the gene matches. The DNA read from the CDR3 is TGTGCCAGTAGTAACAGGGGTTTGGTTGAAAAA. Its protein product is CASSNRGLVEK. The full CDR3 is CASSNRGLVEKLFF.

This clone was seen repeatedly, ten times or more. The read comes to an end 3 residues before the CDR3 does, leaving the germline J gene to fill in the end. The rearrangement joins TRBV5-1 to TRBJ1-2, with D uncertain. In germline, CDR1 is SGHRS, CDR2 YFSETQ. V lost 1 base and J 6 bases, leaving 7 bases between the germline ends. CDR3 length: 12 residues. This chain's CDR3 is CASSLTVDGYTF. The CDR3 DNA, read in part, is TGCGCCAGCAGCTTGACAGTCGATGGC.

This clone was counted ten times or more. The CDR3 end is not reached by the read, which stops 3 residues before it; the germline J gene fills it in. The chain combines TRBV6-4 with TRBJ2-1; 10 nucleotides line up with TRBD1. CDR3 length: 15 residues. The germline V gene encodes CDR1 MRHNA and CDR2 SNTAGT. V trimming: 6 bases; J trimming: 4 bases; junction bases outside the gene matches: 6. The covered CDR3 bases are TGTGCCAGCAGATCTGACAGGGGGCTTTACAATGAG. Amino acid sequence: CASRSDRGLYNE. The entire CDR3 sequence reads CASRSDRGLYNEQFF.

This clone was recorded many times. This chain's CDR3 is CASSQVGETQYF. The sequenced CDR3 bases are TGTGCCAGCAGCCAAGTGGGCGAGACC. The chain recombines TRBV14 with TRBJ2-5; D gene unclear. The missing CDR3 end, 3 residues past where the read stops, is filled in from the germline J gene. The CDR3 extends over 12 amino acids. The V gene's germline CDR1 is SGHDN and CDR2 FVKESK. V lost 1 base to trimming and J lost 5 bases, with 5 bases between them.

This clone was observed many times. The CDR3 is cut off 3 residues early in the read; its end comes from the germline J gene. This chain uses TRBV20-1 with TRBJ1-5; a possible D gene is TRBD1 (6 bases). This CDR3 is built from 16 residues. V dropped 6 bases and J dropped 4 bases, with 22 bases sitting between them. The germline CDR1 and CDR2 sequences are DFQATT and SNEGSKA (reference sequence). The DNA read from the CDR3 is TGCAGTGCCACAACAGGGAGTTTAGGGGGTAATCAGCCC. Its translation is CSATTGSLGGNQP. The full CDR3 is CSATTGSLGGNQPQHF.

Remarks on this clone: The CDR3 end is not reached by the read, which stops 3 residues before it; the germline J gene fills it in. The V and J genes are TRBV7-2 and TRBJ2-3; TRBD1 is a possible D gene (7 bases). The length of the CDR3 is 15 residues. Germline lookup yields CDR1 SGHTA and CDR2 FQGNSA. V was clipped by 6 bases and J by 0 bases, with 13 bases between them. The sequenced CDR3 bases are TGTGCCAGCAGTCCCAGGGGGGCCAGCACAGATACG. Residues: CASSPRGASTDT. The full CDR3 reads CASSPRGASTDTQYF.